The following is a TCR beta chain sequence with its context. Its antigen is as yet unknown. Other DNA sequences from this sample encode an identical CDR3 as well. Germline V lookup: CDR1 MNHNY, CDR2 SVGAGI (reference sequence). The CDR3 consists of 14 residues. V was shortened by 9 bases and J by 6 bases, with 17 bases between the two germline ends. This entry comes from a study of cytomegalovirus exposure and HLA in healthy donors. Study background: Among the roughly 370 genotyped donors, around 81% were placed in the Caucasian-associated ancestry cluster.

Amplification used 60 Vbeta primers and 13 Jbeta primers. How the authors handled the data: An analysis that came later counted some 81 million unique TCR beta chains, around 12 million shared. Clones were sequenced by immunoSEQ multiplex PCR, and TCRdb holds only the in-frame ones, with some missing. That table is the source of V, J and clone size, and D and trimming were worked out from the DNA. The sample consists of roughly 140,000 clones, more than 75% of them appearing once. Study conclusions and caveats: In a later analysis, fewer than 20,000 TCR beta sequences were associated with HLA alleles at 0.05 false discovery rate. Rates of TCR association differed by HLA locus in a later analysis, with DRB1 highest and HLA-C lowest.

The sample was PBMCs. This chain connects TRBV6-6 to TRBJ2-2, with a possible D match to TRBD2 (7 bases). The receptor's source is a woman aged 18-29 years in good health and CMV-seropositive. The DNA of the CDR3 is TGTGCCAGTCGCATGGGGGGGGCGCCCGGGGAGCTGTTTTTT. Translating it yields CASRMGGAPGELFF.